The clone carrying this T cell receptor beta chain was detected ten times or more. The antigen remains unidentified. Trimming removed 0 bases from V and 4 bases from J; junction bases left unmatched: 8. The germline V gene encodes CDR1 SGHRS and CDR2 YFSETQ. This CDR3 region has 17 residues. Study-wide results and caveats: The larger cohort examined one V-J beta rearrangement, not whole repertoires.

TCRdb independently ran MiXCR on the 5' RACE reads; one entry per CDR3 protein. This table has some 45,000 distinct CDR3 sequences, about 28% appearing once. The gene calls are TRBV5-1 and TRBJ2-3; 10 bases align to TRBD2. What was sequenced was naive CD4+ T cells sorted from blood. The sample's subset: naive CD4+ T cells, CD4+CD45RA+CD25-. The clonotype originates from a female donor with breast cancer. The CDR3 coding sequence is TGCGCCAGCAGCTTGGGGGCCCTAGCGGGAGCAGCAGATACGCAGTATTTT. This codes for CASSLGALAGAADTQYF.